The clone carrying this T cell receptor beta chain was counted at least ten times. The target antigen is unknown. There are 14 residues in the CDR3. The trim removed 5 bases at V and 0 bases at J, leaving 2 bases unmatched. CDR1 and CDR2 from the germline V gene are DFQATT and SNEGSKA (reference sequence). TCRdb redid the calling of the PCR reads with MiXCR, one entry per CDR3 protein. The profile shows about 640,000 distinct CDR3 sequences, about 20% of them singletons. Sorted cell numbers of about 19,000 to 1,000,000, with 10%, 30% or 50% RNA, served as input for naive CD8 libraries. The source of the sample is a study of molecular identifiers for immune sequencing clone quantification. The study, taken as a whole, reports: For effector cells, clones above 20 RNA copies held over 98% of molecules; for naive cells, under 1%.

The sample consisted of naive CD8+ T cells from blood, with Jurkat cell RNA spiked in. The subset denotes: FACS-sorted CD8+CD4-CCR7+CD45RA+ naive T cells. The chain joins TRBV20-1 to TRBJ2-3; 10 nucleotides align to TRBD1. The sequence came from a human donor in good health. Some libraries in this study had Jurkat cell RNA spiked in. The CDR3 is CSAGTGVSTDTQYF. CDR3 DNA: TGCAGTGCTGGGACAGGGGTGAGCACAGATACGCAGTATTTT.